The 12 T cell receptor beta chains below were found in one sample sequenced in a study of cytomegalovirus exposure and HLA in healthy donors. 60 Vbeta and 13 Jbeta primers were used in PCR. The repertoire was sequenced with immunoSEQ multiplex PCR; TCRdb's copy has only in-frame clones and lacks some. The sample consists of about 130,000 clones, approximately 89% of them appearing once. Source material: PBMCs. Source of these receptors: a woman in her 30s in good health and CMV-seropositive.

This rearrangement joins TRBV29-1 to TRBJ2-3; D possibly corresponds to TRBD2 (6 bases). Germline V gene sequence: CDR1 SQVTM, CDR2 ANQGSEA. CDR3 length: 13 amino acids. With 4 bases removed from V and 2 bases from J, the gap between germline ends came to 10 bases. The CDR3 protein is CSVAGLITDTQYF. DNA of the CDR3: TGCAGCGTTGCGGGACTCATCACAGATACGCAGTATTTT.

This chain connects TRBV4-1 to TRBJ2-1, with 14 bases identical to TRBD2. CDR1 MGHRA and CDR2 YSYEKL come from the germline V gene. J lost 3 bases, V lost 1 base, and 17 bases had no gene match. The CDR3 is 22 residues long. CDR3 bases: TGCGCCAGCAGCCAAGGCCCATTGGGACTAGCGGGAGCAAGGGGTGACTACAATGAGCAGTTCTTC. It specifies CASSQGPLGLAGARGDYNEQFF.

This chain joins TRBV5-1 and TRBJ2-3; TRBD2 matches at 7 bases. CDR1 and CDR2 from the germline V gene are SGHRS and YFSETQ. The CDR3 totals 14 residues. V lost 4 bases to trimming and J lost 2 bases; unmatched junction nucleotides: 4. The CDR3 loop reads CASSAGLYTDTQYF. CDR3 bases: TGCGCCAGCAGCGCGGGACTATACACAGATACGCAGTATTTT. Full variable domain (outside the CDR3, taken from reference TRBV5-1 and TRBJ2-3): KAGVTQTPRYLIKTRGQQVTLSCSPISGHRSVSWYQQTPGQGLQFLFEYFSETQRNKGNFPGRFSGRQFSNSRSEMNVSTLELGDSALYLCASSAGLYTDTQYFGPGTRLTVL.

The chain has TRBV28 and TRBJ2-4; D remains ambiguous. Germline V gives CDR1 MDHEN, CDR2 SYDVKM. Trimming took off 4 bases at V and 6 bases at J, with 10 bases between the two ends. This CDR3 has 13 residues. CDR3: CASSSTNLNIQYF. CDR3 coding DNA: TGTGCCAGCAGTTCGACAAACTTAAACATTCAGTACTTC.

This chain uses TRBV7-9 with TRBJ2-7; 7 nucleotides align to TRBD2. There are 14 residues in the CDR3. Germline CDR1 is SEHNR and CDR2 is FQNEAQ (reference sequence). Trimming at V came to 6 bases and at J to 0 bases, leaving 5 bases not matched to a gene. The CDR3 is CASSSSGASYEQYF. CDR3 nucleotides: TGTGCCAGCAGTTCCAGCGGGGCCTCCTACGAGCAGTACTTC.

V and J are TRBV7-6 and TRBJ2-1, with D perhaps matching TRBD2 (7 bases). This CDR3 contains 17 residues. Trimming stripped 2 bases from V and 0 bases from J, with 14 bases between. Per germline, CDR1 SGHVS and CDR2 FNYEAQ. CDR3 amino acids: CASSLQGGGHSYNEQFF. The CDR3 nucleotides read TGTGCCAGCAGCTTACAAGGGGGGGGTCACTCCTACAATGAGCAGTTCTTC.

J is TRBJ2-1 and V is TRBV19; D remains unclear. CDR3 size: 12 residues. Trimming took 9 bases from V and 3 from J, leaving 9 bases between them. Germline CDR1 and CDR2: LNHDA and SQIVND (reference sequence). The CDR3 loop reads CASGTFYNEQFF. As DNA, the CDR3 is TGTGCCAGCGGTACTTTCTACAATGAGCAGTTCTTC.

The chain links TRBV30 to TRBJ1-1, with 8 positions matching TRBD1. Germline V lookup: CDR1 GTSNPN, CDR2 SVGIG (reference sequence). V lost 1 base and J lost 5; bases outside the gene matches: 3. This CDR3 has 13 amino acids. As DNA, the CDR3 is TGTGCCTGGAGTGACGACAGGGGAACTGAAGCTTTCTTT. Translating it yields CAWSDDRGTEAFF.

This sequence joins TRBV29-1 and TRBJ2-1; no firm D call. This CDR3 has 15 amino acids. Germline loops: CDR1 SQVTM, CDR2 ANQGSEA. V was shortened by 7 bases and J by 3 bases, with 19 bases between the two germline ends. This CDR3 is CSAELEDRVYNEQFF. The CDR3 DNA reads TGCAGCGCCGAACTCGAGGATCGCGTCTACAATGAGCAGTTCTTC.

The CDR3 DNA is TGTGCCAGCAGTTTATCTGGGGCAAACACTGAAGCTTTCTTT. This translates into CASSLSGANTEAFF. V gene TRBV27 combines with J gene TRBJ1-1; TRBD1 is a possible D gene (5 bases). The CDR3 loop spans 14 amino acids. Germline V lookup: CDR1 MNHEY, CDR2 SMNVEV (reference sequence). The germline V and J ends were trimmed by 0 bases and 2 bases, with 7 bases remaining between them.

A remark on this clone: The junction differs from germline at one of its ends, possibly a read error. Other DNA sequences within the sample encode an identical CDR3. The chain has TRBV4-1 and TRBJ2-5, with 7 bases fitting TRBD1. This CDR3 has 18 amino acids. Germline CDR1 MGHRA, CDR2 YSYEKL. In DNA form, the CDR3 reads TGCGCCAGCAGCTTTCGCCATGAGGGGGCGGTGGGGAGAGAGACCCAATACTTC. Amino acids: CASSFRHEGAVGRETQYF.

The CDR3, as DNA: TGTGCCTGTACCAGGGACTCGGACACTGAAGCTTTCTTT. This codes for CACTRDSDTEAFF. The chain recombines TRBV30 with TRBJ1-1, with D perhaps matching TRBD1 (5 bases). Trimming took 6 bases from V and 3 from J, leaving 14 bases between them. CDR3 length: 13 residues. CDR1 is GTSNPN, CDR2 SVGIG, per germline (reference sequence).